Below, 6 T cell receptor beta chains from the same sample are listed, as sequenced in a study of human T cells and chemical hapten exposure. Specified time point: pre-sensitization, week 0. Treatment reported: therapeutic diphenylcyclopropenone sensitization with weekly scalp DPC. TCRdb fed the RACE reads into MiXCR, producing one record per CDR3 protein. This table holds fewer than 150,000 distinct CDR3 sequences, about 13% found once. The sequenced sample was whole blood, obtained in connection with sensitization to the hapten diphenylcyclopropenone (DPC). The source of these receptors is a woman aged 18-35 years with alopecia areata. Some clones in this sample may be carry-over from other donors' samples.

This clonotype turned up a few times. The chain joins TRBV18 to TRBJ1-4, with a possible D match to TRBD1 (6 bases). The CDR3 is made up of 14 amino acids. V was clipped by 4 bases and J by 8 bases, with 14 bases between them. Per germline, CDR1 KGHSH and CDR2 LQKENI. The CDR3 sequence is CASSRGQLGEKLFF. CDR3 bases: TGTGCCAGCTCACGAGGACAGTTGGGCGAAAAACTGTTTTTT.

There are many counts of this clonotype. This chain connects TRBV12-3 or TRBV12-4 to TRBJ1-6; D remains ambiguous. The V gene lost 6 bases and the J gene lost 7 bases, with 10 bases spanning the gap. The CDR3 is 13 amino acids. CDR3 amino acids: CASRVGSNSPLHF. As DNA, the CDR3 is TGTGCCAGCAGGGTGGGTTCGAATTCACCCCTCCACTTT.

This chain links TRBV20-1 with TRBJ2-7; 8 bases fit TRBD2. The length of the CDR3 is 17 residues. Trimming at V came to 7 bases and at J to 2 bases, leaving 19 bases not matched to a gene. The germline V gene has CDR1 DFQATT and CDR2 SNEGSKA (reference sequence). The CDR3 sequence: CSGKREKPGLVAYEQYF. Here the CDR3 DNA reads TGCAGTGGAAAACGGGAGAAGCCGGGACTAGTAGCCTACGAGCAGTACTTC.

The sample holds a few counts of this clonotype. This sequence joins TRBV5-4 and TRBJ1-4; D gene ambiguous. V shed 5 bases and J shed 5 bases, with 10 bases lying between them. In germline, CDR1 is SGHNT, CDR2 YYREEE (reference sequence). CDR3 length equals 13 residues. This CDR3 reads CASRNSQNEKLFF. In DNA, the CDR3 is TGTGCCAGCAGGAACAGTCAGAATGAAAAACTGTTTTTT.

The chain recombines TRBV12-3 or TRBV12-4 with TRBJ2-6; D gene ambiguous. CDR3 size: 18 residues. Trimming shortened V by 5 bases and J by 0 bases, and 17 bases separated the two germline ends. As DNA, the CDR3 is TGTGCCAGCAGTCCCTTCTGGGAATTCCCCTCTGGGGCCAACGTCCTGACTTTC. Translating gives CASSPFWEFPSGANVLTF.

Many counts were recorded for this clonotype. This rearrangement joins TRBV6-2 or TRBV6-3 to TRBJ2-2; D not resolved. This CDR3 contains 13 residues. Germline loops: CDR1 MNHEY, CDR2 SVGEGT. V was trimmed by 6 bases and J by 1 base, leaving 6 bases between them. This CDR3 reads CASSLQNTGELFF. DNA of the CDR3: TGTGCCAGCAGCCTACAGAACACCGGGGAGCTGTTTTTT.